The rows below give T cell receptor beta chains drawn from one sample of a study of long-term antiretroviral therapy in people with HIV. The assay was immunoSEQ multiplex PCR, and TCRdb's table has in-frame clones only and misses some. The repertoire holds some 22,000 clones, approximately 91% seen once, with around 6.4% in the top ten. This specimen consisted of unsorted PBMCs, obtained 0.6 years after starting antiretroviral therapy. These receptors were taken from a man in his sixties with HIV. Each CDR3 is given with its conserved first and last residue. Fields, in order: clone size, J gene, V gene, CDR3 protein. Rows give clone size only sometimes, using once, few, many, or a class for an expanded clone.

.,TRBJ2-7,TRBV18,CASSPSLAFYEQYF
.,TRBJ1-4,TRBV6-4,CASIEGPRTTNEKLFF
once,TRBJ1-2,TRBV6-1,CASSVGQLAEYYGYTF
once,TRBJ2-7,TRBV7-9,CASSLGTTAGVSYEQYF
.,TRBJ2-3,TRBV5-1,CASSPVAGGLNRDTQYF
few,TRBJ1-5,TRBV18,CASSPQGMGNQPQHF
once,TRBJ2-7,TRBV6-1,CASRAQGGGPYEQYF
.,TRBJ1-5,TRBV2,CASRNWGTRNQPQHF
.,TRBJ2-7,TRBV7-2,CASSLRAGGQEQYF
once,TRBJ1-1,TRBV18,CASSPGRGGEAFF
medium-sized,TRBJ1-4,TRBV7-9,CASSLSLVGNEKLFF
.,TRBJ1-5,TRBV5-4,CASSLAGGNQPQHF
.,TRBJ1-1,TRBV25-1,CASSDARQGDTEAFF
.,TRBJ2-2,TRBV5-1,CASSVNPGTGELFF
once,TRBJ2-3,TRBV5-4,CASSLVGYTDTQYF